This T cell receptor beta chain was obtained from a study of T cell changes during pregnancy in multiple sclerosis. Generated by immunoSEQ multiplex PCR, the TCRdb table keeps only in-frame clones and is missing some. The profile shows fewer than 75,000 clones, 75% to 95% of them singletons. This CDR3 spans 14 amino acids. The germline CDR1 and CDR2 sequences are LNHDA and SQIVND (reference sequence). V lost 3 bases and J lost 1; bases outside the gene matches: 2. Sequencing was performed on peripheral blood, taken after pregnancy. The sequence was obtained from a female donor in good health, enrolled as a control in a pregnancy study. The chain is built from TRBV19 and TRBJ1-1; TRBD1 aligns across 7 bases. The CDR3 sequence: CASSMTGTNTEAFF. CDR3 nucleotides: TGTGCCAGTAGTATGACAGGGACGAACACTGAAGCTTTCTTT.